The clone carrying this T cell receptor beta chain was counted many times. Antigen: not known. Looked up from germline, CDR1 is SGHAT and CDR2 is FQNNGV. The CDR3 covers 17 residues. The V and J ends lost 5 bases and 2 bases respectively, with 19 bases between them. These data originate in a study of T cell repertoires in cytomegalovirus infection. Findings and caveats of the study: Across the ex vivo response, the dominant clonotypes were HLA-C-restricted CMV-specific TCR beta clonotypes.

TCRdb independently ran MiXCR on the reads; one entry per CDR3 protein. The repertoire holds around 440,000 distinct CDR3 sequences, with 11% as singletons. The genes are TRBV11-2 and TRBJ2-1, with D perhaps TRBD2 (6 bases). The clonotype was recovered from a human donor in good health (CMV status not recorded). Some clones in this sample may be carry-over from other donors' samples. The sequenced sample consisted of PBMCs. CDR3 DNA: TGTGCCAGCAGCCGAACCCCCCAAGCGGGTGCCTACAATGAGCAGTTCTTC. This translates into CASSRTPQAGAYNEQFF.